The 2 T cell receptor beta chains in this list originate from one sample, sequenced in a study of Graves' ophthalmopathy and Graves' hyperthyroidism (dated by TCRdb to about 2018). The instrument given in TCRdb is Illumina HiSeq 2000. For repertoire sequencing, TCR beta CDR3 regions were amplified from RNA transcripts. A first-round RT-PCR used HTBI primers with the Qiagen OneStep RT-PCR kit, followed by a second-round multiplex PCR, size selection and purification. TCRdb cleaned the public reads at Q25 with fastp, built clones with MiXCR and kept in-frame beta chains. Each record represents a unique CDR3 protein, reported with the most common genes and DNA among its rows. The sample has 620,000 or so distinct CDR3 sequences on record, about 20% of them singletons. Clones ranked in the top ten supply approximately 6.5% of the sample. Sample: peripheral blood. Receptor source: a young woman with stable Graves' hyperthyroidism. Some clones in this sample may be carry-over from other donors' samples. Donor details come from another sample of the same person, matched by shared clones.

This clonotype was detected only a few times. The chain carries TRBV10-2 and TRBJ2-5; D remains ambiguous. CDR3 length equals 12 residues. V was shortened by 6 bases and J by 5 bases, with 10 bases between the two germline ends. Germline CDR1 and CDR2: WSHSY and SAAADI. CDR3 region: CASSVNTETQYF. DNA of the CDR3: TGCGCCAGCAGCGTTAATACGGAGACCCAGTACTTC.

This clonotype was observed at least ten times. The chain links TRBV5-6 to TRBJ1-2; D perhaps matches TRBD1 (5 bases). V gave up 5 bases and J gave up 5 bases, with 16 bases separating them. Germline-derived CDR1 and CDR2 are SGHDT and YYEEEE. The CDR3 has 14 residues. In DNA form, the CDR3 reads TGTGCCAGCAGACACCGGGACGGGACGTATGGCTACACCTTC. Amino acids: CASRHRDGTYGYTF.